The following is a T cell receptor beta chain sequence with its context. Its antigen is as yet unknown. V dropped 3 bases and J dropped 1; count of bases not matched to a gene: 7. Looked up from germline, CDR1 is LGHNA and CDR2 is YNFKEQ. CDR3 length: 18 amino acids. The data derive from a study of T cell responses to AZD1222 COVID-19 vaccine. Overall study results and limits: Spike-specific TCRs gained breadth and depth after people received two AZD1222 doses. In a largely white British group with more females than males, clonal diversity was possibly underestimated. Along spike, vaccine-associated CD4 TCRs were found throughout, with dominance at 160-218 and 743-854.

Sequencing was performed with immunoSEQ multiplex PCR; in TCRdb, only in-frame clones are kept and a portion is missing. The sample includes under 150,000 clones, about 86% of them seen just once. The chain uses TRBV4-2 and TRBJ1-6; 9 bases align to TRBD1. Sample: peripheral blood, taken on day 0 of AZD1222 vaccination. This sequence originates from an adult in good health. Here the CDR3 DNA reads TGTGCCAGCAGCCAGACACAGGGGGCGAGGTCCTATAATTCACCCCTCCACTTT. This codes for CASSQTQGARSYNSPLHF.